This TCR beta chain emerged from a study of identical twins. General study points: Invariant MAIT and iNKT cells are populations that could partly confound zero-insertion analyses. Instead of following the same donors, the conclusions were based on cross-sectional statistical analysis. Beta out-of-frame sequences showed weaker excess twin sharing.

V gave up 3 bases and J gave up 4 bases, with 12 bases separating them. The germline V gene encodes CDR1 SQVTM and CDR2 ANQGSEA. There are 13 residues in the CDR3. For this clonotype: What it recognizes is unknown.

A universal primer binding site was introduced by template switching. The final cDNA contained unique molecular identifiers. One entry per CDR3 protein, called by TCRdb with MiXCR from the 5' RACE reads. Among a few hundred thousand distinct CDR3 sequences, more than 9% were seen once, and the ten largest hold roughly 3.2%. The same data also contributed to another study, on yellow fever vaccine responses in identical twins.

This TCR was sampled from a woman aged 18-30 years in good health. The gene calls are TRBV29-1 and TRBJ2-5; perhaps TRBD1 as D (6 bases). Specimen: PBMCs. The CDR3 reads CSVDSGALETQYF. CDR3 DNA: TGCAGCGTTGACTCAGGGGCCTTAGAGACCCAGTACTTC.